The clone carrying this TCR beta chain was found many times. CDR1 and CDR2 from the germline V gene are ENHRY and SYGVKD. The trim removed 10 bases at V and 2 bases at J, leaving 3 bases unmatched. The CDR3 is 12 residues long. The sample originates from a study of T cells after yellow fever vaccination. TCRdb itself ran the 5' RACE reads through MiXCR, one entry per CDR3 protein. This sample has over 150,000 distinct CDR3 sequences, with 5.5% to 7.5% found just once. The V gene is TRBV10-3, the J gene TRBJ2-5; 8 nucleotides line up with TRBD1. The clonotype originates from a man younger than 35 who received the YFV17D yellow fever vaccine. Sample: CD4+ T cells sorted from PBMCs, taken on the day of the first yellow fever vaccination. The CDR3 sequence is CATRQGQETQYF. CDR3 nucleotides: TGTGCCACAAGACAGGGGCAAGAGACCCAGTACTTC.